These 3 T cell receptor beta chains originate from one sample sequenced in a study of blood T cell repertoires in COVID-19. Sequencing was performed with immunoSEQ multiplex PCR; in TCRdb, only in-frame clones are kept and a portion is missing. Among about 300,000 clones, around four fifths were seen once, and the ten largest hold roughly 1.1%. Sequencing was done on a sample of peripheral blood. The receptors originated from a woman aged 45 to 65 with acute or convalescent COVID-19.

J is TRBJ1-2 and V is TRBV10-3; 8 bases match TRBD1. The germline CDR1 and CDR2 sequences are ENHRY and SYGVKD. J gave up 6 bases and V 7 bases, and 4 bases lay outside the gene matches. CDR3 length: 12 residues. The DNA for the CDR3 is TGTGCCATCAAAGGACAGGGTGATGGCTACACCTTC. Translation: CAIKGQGDGYTF.

The chain has TRBV7-9 and TRBJ1-2, with no clear D. Germline V lookup: CDR1 SEHNR, CDR2 FQNEAQ (reference sequence). The V end was cut by 6 bases, the J end by 0 bases, with 11 bases between. This CDR3 is built from 14 residues. CDR3 region: CASSWETTNYGYTF. The CDR3 region has the DNA TGTGCCAGCAGTTGGGAGACCACTAACTATGGCTACACCTTC.

The gene calls are TRBV19 and TRBJ2-4, with D perhaps TRBD2 (7 bases). Germline CDR1 is LNHDA and CDR2 is SQIVND (reference sequence). This CDR3 comprises 15 residues. Trimming left V 7 bases short and J 6 bases short, with 19 bases between. CDR3 sequence reads: CASNKQGGLGNIQYF. The DNA for the CDR3 is TGTGCCAGTAATAAACAGGGAGGGTTAGGAAACATTCAGTACTTC.